This T cell receptor (beta chain) was recorded in a study of CD8 T cells in Susac syndrome. Peripheral blood CD8+ and CD4+ T cells were profiled by TCR beta sequencing. Negative isolation was used for CD8+ and CD4+ T cells, and FACS enrichment was applied to TEMRA cells. Reverse transcription of about 0.45 to 1 ug RNA used random hexamers. TCRdb recomputed calls from the immunoSEQ multiplex PCR reads with MiXCR, one row per CDR3 protein. The sample lists approximately 68,000 distinct CDR3 sequences; about 95% were seen once. The CDR3 sequence is 15 residues long. With V trimmed by 2 bases and J by 8 bases, 7 bases remained unmatched. CDR1 SGHNT and CDR2 YYREEE come from the germline V gene (reference sequence).

This clonotype was sampled from a human donor with multiple sclerosis. The V and J genes are TRBV5-4 and TRBJ1-6; 7 bases match TRBD1. Sequenced: CD8+ T cells from PBMCs. The CDR3 loop is CASSLQGYADSPLHF. Here the CDR3 DNA reads TGTGCCAGCAGCTTACAGGGGTACGCGGATTCACCCCTCCACTTT. The variable domain in full, completed from reference TRBV5-4 and TRBJ1-6, reads ETGVTQSPTHLIKTRGQQVTLRCSSQSGHNTVSWYQQALGQGPQFIFQYYREEENGRGNFPPRFSGLQFPNYSSELNVNALELDDSALYLCASSLQGYADSPLHFGNGTRLTVT.